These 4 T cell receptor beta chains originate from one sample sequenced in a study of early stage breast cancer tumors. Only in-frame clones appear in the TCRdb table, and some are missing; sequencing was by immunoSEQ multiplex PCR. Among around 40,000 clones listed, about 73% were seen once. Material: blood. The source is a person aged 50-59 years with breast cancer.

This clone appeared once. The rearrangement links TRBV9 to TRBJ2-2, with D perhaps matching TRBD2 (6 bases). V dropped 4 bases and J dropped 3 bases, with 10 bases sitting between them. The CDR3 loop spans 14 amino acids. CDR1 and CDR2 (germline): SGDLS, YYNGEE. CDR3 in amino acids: CASSSRLDTGELFF. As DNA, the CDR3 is TGTGCCAGCAGCTCCAGACTAGACACCGGGGAGCTGTTTTTT. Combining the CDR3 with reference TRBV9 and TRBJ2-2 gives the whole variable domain DSGVTQTPKHLITATGQRVTLRCSPRSGDLSVYWYQQSLDQGLQFLIQYYNGEERAKGNILERFSAQQFPDLHSELNLSSLELGDSALYFCASSSRLDTGELFFGEGSRLTVL.

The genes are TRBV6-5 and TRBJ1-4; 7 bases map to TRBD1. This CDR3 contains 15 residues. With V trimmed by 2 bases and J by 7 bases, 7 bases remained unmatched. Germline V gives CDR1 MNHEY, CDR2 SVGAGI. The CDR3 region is CASSYGGGSGEKLFF. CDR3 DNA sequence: TGTGCCAGCAGTTACGGAGGGGGCAGCGGTGAAAAACTGTTTTTT.

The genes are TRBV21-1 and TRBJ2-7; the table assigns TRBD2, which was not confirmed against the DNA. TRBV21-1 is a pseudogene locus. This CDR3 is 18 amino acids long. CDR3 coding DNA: TGTGCCAGCAGCAAAGCCCCGGCGGGGCTAGCGGGAGACTACGAGCAGTACTTC. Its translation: CASSKAPAGLAGDYEQYF.

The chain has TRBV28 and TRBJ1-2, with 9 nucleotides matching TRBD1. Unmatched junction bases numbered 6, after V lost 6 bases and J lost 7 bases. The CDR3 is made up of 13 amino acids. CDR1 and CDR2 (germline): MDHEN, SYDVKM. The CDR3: CASSPDRGSGYTF. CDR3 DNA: TGTGCCAGCAGCCCAGACAGGGGGTCTGGCTACACCTTC.